The clone carrying this TCR beta chain showed up just a few times. Each TCR cDNA molecule bore a unique molecular identifier. From the 5' RACE reads, TCRdb called clonotypes with MiXCR, one entry per CDR3 protein. The table has approximately 92,000 distinct CDR3 sequences, 10% to 15% seen once. This specimen belongs to a study of spatial heterogeneity in lung cancer. Time point denoted: sample taken at primary tumor resection. Unsorted tumor, nontumor lung tissue or cryopreserved PBMC supplied the whole RNA. The donor group consisted of under 95 patients who had untreated, early-stage non-small cell lung cancer. Looked up from germline, CDR1 is KGHSH and CDR2 is LQKENI. This CDR3 has 14 residues. The V gene lost 6 bases and the J gene lost 5 bases, with 15 bases spanning the gap.

The starting material was PBMCs, obtained at surgery. This receptor was taken from a male donor with early-stage non-small cell lung cancer. The rearrangement joins TRBV18 to TRBJ2-3; D might be TRBD1 or TRBD2, each matching 5 bases. In DNA form, the CDR3 reads TGTGCCAGCTCCCTTGGACATGGGAGAGATACGCAGTATTTT. Its translation: CASSLGHGRDTQYF.